Shown below are 10 T cell receptor beta chains from a single sample sequenced in a study of blood T cell repertoires in COVID-19 (dated by TCRdb to the early 2020s). Library construction relied on the immunoSEQ multiplex PCR assay. TCRdb carries this immuneACCESS record with in-frame sequences only. Its versions omit some clonotypes, under half of them owing to an unresolved V gene in the studies checked, with the rest unexplained. Here the sample has about 73,000 clones; about 83% occur a single time. The top ten hold 5.5% to 7.5% of the sample. The sequenced material came from peripheral blood. Receptors were obtained from a woman in her sixties with acute or convalescent COVID-19.

The V gene is TRBV4-1, the J gene TRBJ2-3; 7 positions agree with TRBD2. With V trimmed by 0 bases and J by 0 bases, 6 bases remained unmatched. Germline V CDR1 and CDR2: MGHRA, YSYEKL. CDR3 length: 17 amino acids. CDR3 protein: CASSQDLGGLSTDTQYF. Here the CDR3 DNA reads TGCGCCAGCAGCCAAGATTTGGGAGGGCTTAGCACAGATACGCAGTATTTT.

The chain employs TRBV9 and TRBJ2-1, with 8 bases identical to TRBD2. Germline values: CDR1 SGDLS, CDR2 YYNGEE. Trimming removed 1 base from V and 8 bases from J; junction bases left unmatched: 8. This CDR3 comprises 15 residues. The CDR3 sequence: CASSVSGLVYHEQFF. The CDR3 DNA sequence: TGTGCCAGCAGCGTATCGGGACTAGTTTACCATGAGCAGTTCTTC.

The chain combines TRBV5-6 with TRBJ2-7; possible D gene TRBD2, 6 bases. Trimming stripped 0 bases from V and 9 bases from J, with 7 bases between. CDR3 length: 11 amino acids. Germline V CDR1 and CDR2: SGHDT, YYEEEE. DNA of the CDR3: TGTGCCAGCAGCTTGGCGGGAGTGCAGTACTTC. Translating gives CASSLAGVQYF.

Ten or more counts support this clone. The CDR3 spells CASSTRDRDQHF. Here the CDR3 DNA reads TGTGCCAGCAGCACCCGGGACAGGGACCAGCATTTT. The rearrangement links TRBV9 to TRBJ1-5, with TRBD1 matching 9 bases. The CDR3 sequence is 12 residues long. Per the germline V gene, CDR1 is SGDLS and CDR2 is YYNGEE. Trimming at V came to 4 bases and at J to 12 bases, leaving 5 bases not matched to a gene. The variable domain in full, completed from reference TRBV9 and TRBJ1-5, reads DSGVTQTPKHLITATGQRVTLRCSPRSGDLSVYWYQQSLDQGLQFLIQYYNGEERAKGNILERFSAQQFPDLHSELNLSSLELGDSALYFCASSTRDRDQHFGDGTRLSIL.

The rearrangement uses TRBV4-2 and TRBJ2-3; 10 positions agree with TRBD2. This CDR3 spans 16 amino acids. Looked up from germline, CDR1 is LGHNA and CDR2 is YNFKEQ. The V and J ends lost 0 bases and 4 bases, in that order; junction bases with no gene match: 4. DNA for the CDR3: TGTGCCAGCAGCCAAGAACTAGCGGGGTATTCAGATACGCAGTATTTT. Protein: CASSQELAGYSDTQYF.

CDR3 region: CASSSGDRANYGYTF. The CDR3 DNA sequence: TGCGCCAGCAGCTCGGGGGACAGAGCTAACTATGGCTACACCTTC. The chain has TRBV10-2 and TRBJ1-2, with TRBD1 matching 7 bases. Trimming at V came to 6 bases and at J to 0 bases, leaving 7 bases not matched to a gene. Germline V gene data show CDR1 as WSHSY and CDR2 as SAAADI. The CDR3 is 15 residues long.

V and J are TRBV6-1 and TRBJ1-2; D is possibly TRBD1 (5 bases). The germline V and J ends were trimmed by 1 base and 0 bases, with 6 bases remaining between them. Germline CDR1 is MNHNS and CDR2 is SASEGT. The CDR3 spans 14 residues. In DNA, the CDR3 is TGTGCCAGCAGTGAAGGGGGCTCTAACTATGGCTACACCTTC. This codes for CASSEGGSNYGYTF.

The chain is built from TRBV19 and TRBJ2-7; 9 nucleotides line up with TRBD1. Trimming cost V 5 bases and J 6 bases; bases outside gene matches: 8. CDR1 and CDR2 from the germline V gene are LNHDA and SQIVND (reference sequence). The length of the CDR3 is 14 residues. CDR3 coding DNA: TGTGCCAGTAGTTTTGAGGGGACAGGGCCCGAGCAGTACTTC. Translated: CASSFEGTGPEQYF.

The genes are TRBV18 and TRBJ1-1, with TRBD1 matching 7 bases. Losses at the gene ends were 3 bases for V and 4 bases for J; bases not matched to a gene: 5. Germline assignment: CDR1 KGHSH and CDR2 LQKENI. The CDR3 spans 14 residues. Here the CDR3 reads CASSPRSGGTEAFF. The CDR3 region has the DNA TGTGCCAGCTCACCCCGCTCAGGGGGCACTGAAGCTTTCTTT. The full variable domain, its missing parts supplied by reference TRBV18 and TRBJ1-1, is NAGVMQNPRHLVRRRGQEARLRCSPMKGHSHVYWYRQLPEEGLKFMVYLQKENIIDESGMPKERFSAEFPKEGPSILRIQQVVRGDSAAYFCASSPRSGGTEAFFGQGTRLTVV.

V is TRBV4-1 and J is TRBJ1-6; possibly TRBD1 for D (6 bases). V was cut by 0 bases and J by 7 bases, with 10 bases left in between. The CDR3 runs to 15 residues. Per germline, CDR1 MGHRA and CDR2 YSYEKL. CDR3 residues: CASSQEGGRNSPLHF. For the CDR3, the DNA is TGCGCCAGCAGCCAAGAGGGGGGGCGCAATTCACCCCTCCACTTT.